This T cell receptor (beta chain) was observed in a study of blood T cell repertoires in COVID-19. The CDR3 length is 16 residues. Germline V gives CDR1 MGHRA, CDR2 YSYEKL. Trimming cost V 0 bases and J 2 bases, with 13 bases left between them. This clone was recorded once. Authors' processing steps: Reference gene primer amplification in the assay estimated nucleated cell counts. The method was immunoSEQ multiplex PCR; TCRdb's version includes in-frame clones alone and lacks a portion of them. V and J calls plus clone size are reproduced from that table; the DNA served to infer D and trimming. Of about 210,000 clones in the sample, around 80% were seen once.

The source is a woman in her fifties or sixties with acute or convalescent COVID-19. The sequenced sample consisted of peripheral blood. V usage is TRBV4-1 and J usage is TRBJ1-1; D gene unclear. The CDR3 nucleotides read TGCGCCAGCAGCCAAGAAAGGGAGGGCCTCAACACTGAAGCTTTCTTT. Protein product: CASSQEREGLNTEAFF.